This note documents a single T cell receptor (beta chain) sequence. The sample is drawn from a study of blood T cell repertoires in COVID-19. Trimming left V 1 base short and J 2 bases short, with 12 bases between. This CDR3 has 15 amino acids. Germline V lookup: CDR1 SGDLS, CDR2 YYNGEE. The repertoire was sequenced with immunoSEQ multiplex PCR; TCRdb's copy has only in-frame clones and lacks some. The table shows approximately 300,000 clones, with more than 80% occurring only once. The V and J genes are TRBV9 and TRBJ1-2, with D possibly matching TRBD1 (5 bases). Sequenced material: peripheral blood. This TCR derives from a middle-aged woman with acute or convalescent COVID-19. The CDR3 DNA is TGTGCCAGCAGCGTACTTGGGACTCCAAACTATGGCTACACCTTC. This encodes CASSVLGTPNYGYTF.